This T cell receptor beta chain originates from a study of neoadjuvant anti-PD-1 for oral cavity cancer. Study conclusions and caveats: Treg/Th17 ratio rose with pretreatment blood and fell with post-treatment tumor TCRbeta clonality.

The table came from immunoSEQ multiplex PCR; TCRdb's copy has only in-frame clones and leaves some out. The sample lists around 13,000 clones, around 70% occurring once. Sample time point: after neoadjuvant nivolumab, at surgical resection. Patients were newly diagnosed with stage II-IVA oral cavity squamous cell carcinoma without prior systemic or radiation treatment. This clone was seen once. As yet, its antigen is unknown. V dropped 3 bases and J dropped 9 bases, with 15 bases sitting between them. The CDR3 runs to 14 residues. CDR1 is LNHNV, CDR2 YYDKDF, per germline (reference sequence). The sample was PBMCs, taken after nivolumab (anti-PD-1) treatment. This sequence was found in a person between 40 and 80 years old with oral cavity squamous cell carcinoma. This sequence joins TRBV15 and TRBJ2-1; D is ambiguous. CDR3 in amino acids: CATSSIEVSREQFF. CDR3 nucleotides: TGTGCCACCAGCAGCATAGAGGTTAGCCGTGAGCAGTTCTTC.